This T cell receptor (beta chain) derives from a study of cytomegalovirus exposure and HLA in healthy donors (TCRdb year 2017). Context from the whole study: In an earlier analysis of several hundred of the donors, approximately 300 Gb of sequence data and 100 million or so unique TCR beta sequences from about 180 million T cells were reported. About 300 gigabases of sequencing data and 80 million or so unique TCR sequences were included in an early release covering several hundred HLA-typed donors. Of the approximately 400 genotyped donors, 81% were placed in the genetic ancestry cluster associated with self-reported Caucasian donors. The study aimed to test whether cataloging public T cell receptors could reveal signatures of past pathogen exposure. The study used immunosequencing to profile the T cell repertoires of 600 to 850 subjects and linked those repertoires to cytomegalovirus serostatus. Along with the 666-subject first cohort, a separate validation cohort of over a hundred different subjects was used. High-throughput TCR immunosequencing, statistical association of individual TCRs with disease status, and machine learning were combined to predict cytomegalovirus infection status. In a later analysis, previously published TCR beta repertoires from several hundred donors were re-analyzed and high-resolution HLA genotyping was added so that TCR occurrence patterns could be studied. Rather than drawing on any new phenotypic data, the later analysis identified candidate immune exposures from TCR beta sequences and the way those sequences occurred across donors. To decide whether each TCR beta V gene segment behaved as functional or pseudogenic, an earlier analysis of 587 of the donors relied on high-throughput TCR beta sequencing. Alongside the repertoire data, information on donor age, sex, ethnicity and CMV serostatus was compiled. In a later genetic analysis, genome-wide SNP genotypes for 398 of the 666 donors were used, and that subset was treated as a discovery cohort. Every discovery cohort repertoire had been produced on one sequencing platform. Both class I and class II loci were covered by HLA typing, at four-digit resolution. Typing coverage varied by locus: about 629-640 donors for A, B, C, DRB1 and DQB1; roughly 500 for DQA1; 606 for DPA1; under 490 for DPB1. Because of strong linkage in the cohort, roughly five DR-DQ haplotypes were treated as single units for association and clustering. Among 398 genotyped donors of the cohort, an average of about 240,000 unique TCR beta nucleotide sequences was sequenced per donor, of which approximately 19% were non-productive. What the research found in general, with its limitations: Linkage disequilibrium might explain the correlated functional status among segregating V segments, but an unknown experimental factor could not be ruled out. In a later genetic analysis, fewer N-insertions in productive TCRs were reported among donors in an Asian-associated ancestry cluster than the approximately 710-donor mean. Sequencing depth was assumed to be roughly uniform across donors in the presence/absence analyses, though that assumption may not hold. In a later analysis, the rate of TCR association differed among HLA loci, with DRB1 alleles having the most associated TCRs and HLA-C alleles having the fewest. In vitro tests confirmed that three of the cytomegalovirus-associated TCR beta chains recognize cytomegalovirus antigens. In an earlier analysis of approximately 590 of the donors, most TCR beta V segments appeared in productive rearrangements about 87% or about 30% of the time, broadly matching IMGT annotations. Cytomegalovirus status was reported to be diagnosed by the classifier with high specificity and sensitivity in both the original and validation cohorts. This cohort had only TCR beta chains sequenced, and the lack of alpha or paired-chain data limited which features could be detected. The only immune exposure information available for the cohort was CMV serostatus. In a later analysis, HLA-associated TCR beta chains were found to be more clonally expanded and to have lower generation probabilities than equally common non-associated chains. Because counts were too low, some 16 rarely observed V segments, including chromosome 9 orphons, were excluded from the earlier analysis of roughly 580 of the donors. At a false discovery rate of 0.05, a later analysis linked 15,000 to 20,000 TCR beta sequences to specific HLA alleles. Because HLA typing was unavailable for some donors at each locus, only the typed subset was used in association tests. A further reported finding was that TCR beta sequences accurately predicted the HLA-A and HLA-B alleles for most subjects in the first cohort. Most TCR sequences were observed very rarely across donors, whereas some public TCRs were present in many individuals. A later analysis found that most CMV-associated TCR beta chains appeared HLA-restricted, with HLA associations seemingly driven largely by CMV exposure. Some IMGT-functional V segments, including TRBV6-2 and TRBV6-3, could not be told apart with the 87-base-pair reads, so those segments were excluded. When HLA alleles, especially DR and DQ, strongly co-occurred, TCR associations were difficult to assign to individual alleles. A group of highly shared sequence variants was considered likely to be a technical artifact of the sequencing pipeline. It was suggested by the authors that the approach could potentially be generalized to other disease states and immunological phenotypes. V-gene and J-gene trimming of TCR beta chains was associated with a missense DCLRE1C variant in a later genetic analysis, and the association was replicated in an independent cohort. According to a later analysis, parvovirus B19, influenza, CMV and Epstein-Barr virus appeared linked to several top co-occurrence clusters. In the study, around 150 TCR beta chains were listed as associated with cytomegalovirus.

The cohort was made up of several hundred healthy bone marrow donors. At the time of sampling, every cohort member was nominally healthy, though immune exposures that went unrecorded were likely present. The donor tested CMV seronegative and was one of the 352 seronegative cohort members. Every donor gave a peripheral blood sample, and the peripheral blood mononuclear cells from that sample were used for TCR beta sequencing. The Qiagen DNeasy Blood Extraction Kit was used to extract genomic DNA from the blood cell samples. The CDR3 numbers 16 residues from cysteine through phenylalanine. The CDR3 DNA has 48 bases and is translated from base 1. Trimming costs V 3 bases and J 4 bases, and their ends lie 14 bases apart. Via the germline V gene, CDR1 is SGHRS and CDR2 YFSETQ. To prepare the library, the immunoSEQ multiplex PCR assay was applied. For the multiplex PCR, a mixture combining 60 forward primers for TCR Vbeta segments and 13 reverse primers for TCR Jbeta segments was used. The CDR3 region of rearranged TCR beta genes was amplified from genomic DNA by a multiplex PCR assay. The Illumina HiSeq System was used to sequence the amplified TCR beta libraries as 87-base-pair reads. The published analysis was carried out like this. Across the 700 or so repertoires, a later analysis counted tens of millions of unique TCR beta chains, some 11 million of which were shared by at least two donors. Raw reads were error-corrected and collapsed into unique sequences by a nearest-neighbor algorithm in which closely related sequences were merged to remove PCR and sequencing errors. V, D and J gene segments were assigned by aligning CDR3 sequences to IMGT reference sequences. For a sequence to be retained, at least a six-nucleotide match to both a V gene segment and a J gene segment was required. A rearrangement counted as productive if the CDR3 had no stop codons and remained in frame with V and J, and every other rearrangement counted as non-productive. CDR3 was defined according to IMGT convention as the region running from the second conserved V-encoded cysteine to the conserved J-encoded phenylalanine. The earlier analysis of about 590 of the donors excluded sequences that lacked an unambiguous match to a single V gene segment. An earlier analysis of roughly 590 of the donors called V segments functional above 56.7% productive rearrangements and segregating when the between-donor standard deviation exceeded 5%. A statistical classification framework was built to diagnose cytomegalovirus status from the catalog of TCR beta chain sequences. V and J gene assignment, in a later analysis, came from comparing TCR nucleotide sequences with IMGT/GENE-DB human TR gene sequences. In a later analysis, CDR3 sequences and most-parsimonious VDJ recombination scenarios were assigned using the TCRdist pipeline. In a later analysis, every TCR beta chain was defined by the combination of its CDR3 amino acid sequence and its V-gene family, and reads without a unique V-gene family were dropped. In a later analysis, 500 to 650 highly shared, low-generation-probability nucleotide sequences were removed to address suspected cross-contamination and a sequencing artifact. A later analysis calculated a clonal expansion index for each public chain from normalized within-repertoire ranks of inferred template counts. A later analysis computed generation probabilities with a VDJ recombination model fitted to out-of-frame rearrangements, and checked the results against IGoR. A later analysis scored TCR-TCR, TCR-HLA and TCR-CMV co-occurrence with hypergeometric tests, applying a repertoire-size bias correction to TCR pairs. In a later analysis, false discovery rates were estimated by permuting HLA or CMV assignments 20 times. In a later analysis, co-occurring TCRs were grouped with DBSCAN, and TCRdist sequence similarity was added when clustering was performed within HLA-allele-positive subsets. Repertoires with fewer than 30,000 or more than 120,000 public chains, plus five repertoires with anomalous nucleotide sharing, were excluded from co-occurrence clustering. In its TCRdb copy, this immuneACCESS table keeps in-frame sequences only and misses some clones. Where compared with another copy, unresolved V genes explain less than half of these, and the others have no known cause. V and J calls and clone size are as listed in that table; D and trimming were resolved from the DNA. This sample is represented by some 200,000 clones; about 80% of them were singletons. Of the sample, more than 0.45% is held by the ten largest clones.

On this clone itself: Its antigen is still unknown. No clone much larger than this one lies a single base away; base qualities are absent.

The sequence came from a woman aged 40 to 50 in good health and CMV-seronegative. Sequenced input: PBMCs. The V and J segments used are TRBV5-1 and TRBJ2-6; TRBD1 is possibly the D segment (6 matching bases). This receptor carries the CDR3 CASSSSRTAGANVLTF. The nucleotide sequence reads TGCGCCAGCAGCTCGAGCAGGACAGCCGGGGCCAACGTCCTGACTTTC.